This passage covers 27 T cell receptor beta chains from one sample sequenced in a study of cytomegalovirus exposure and HLA in healthy donors. The primer mix had 60 Vbeta and 13 Jbeta primers. The data were produced by immunoSEQ multiplex PCR, yet TCRdb's version contains in-frame clones alone and is incomplete. The sample records around 130,000 clones, around 81% being singletons. Material for sequencing was PBMCs. These receptor sequences come from a woman between 45 and 60 years old in good health and CMV-seronegative.

V gene TRBV28 combines with J gene TRBJ2-7, with unresolved D. This CDR3 spans 15 amino acids. CDR1 MDHEN and CDR2 SYDVKM come from the germline V gene. Trimming pared 3 bases from V and 7 bases from J, leaving 19 bases between. The CDR3 DNA follows: TGTGCCAGCAGTTTGATTAGGCGGTACCTAAGGGAGCAGTACTTC. Translation: CASSLIRRYLREQYF.

This chain links TRBV27 with TRBJ1-2; weak D call: TRBD1 (6 bases). V was shortened by 5 bases and J by 3 bases, with 22 bases between the two germline ends. The length of the CDR3 is 17 residues. The germline gives CDR1 MNHEY, CDR2 SMNVEV (reference sequence). The CDR3 protein is CASSPRGAGMGYYGYTF. The CDR3 nucleotides are TGTGCCAGCAGTCCCCGGGGGGCCGGAATGGGGTACTATGGCTACACCTTC.

This clone was counted between two and nine times. This chain uses TRBV27 with TRBJ2-1; D is uncertain. Per the germline V gene, CDR1 is MNHEY and CDR2 is SMNVEV (reference sequence). V was trimmed by 4 bases and J by 4 bases, leaving 5 bases between them. The CDR3 contains 12 residues. CDR3 in amino acids: CASSSRYNEQFF. CDR3 coding DNA: TGTGCCAGCAGTTCTCGGTACAATGAGCAGTTCTTC.

This sequence joins TRBV5-1 and TRBJ2-5; 8 positions match TRBD1. CDR1 is SGHRS and CDR2 is YFSETQ in the germline V gene. This CDR3 has 14 residues. V was pared by 1 base and J by 2 bases, with 1 base of the junction left unmatched. CDR3 bases: TGCGCCAGCAGCTTGACAGGGGGACAAGAGACCCAGTACTTC. Its protein product is CASSLTGGQETQYF.

The chain joins TRBV6-4 to TRBJ2-2, with D perhaps TRBD1 (5 bases). CDR3 size: 15 residues. Trimming stripped 2 bases from V and 4 bases from J, with 11 bases between. The germline gives CDR1 MRHNA, CDR2 SNTAGT. CDR3 protein: CASSDGRASTGELFF. The CDR3 DNA reads as TGTGCCAGCAGTGACGGCAGGGCGAGCACCGGGGAGCTGTTTTTT.

This chain uses TRBV27 with TRBJ2-3; 7 bases are a match to TRBD1. CDR3 length: 16 residues. Per germline, CDR1 MNHEY and CDR2 SMNVEV (reference sequence). V dropped 8 bases and J dropped 0; count of bases not matched to a gene: 11. The CDR3: CASWTSRDRSTDTQYF. The CDR3 DNA sequence: TGTGCCAGCTGGACTTCAAGGGACAGAAGCACAGATACGCAGTATTTT.

The genes are TRBV27 and TRBJ2-7; D not resolved. Germline CDR1 is MNHEY and CDR2 is SMNVEV (reference sequence). This CDR3 is built from 15 residues. V was shortened by 1 base and J by 3 bases, with 13 bases between the two germline ends. This CDR3 reads CASSLFGRMLYEQYF. Written as DNA, the CDR3 is TGTGCCAGCAGTTTATTTGGGCGTATGCTCTACGAGCAGTACTTC.

The chain carries TRBV4-1 and TRBJ1-2; D remains unclear. Germline assignment: CDR1 MGHRA and CDR2 YSYEKL. Trimming cost V 0 bases and J 5 bases, with 7 bases left between them. This CDR3 has 13 residues. The DNA for the CDR3 is TGCGCCAGCAGCCAAGATAGGGAGTATGGCTACACCTTC. Residues: CASSQDREYGYTF.

The gene calls are TRBV6-1 and TRBJ2-7, with TRBD1 identical over 7 bases. The germline gives CDR1 MNHNS, CDR2 SASEGT. CDR3 size: 12 residues. With 5 bases clipped from V and 7 bases from J, the junction kept 5 bases outside the gene matches. The CDR3 DNA sequence: TGTGCCAGCAGTAGAAGGGGGCGAGAGCAGTACGTC. This sequence encodes CASSRRGREQYV.

The rearrangement links TRBV9 to TRBJ2-1; TRBD2 aligns across 10 bases. The J segment lost 9 bases and the V segment lost 0 bases, leaving 6 bases of the junction unmatched. This CDR3 is 15 amino acids long. Germline-derived CDR1 and CDR2 are SGDLS and YYNGEE. CDR3 amino acids: CASSVVPSGRSEQFF. The DNA of the CDR3 is TGTGCCAGCAGCGTAGTGCCTAGCGGGAGAAGTGAGCAGTTCTTC.

The chain carries TRBV28 and TRBJ2-3; D is unclear. V was shortened by 4 bases and J by 2 bases, with 16 bases between the two germline ends. The CDR3 extends over 16 amino acids. The germline V gene has CDR1 MDHEN and CDR2 SYDVKM. The chain's CDR3 is CASSSTGAPDTDTQYF. The DNA for the CDR3 is TGTGCCAGCAGTTCCACCGGTGCCCCCGACACAGATACGCAGTATTTT. Full variable domain (outside the CDR3, taken from reference TRBV28 and TRBJ2-3): DVKVTQSSRYLVKRTGEKVFLECVQDMDHENMFWYRQDPGLGLRLIYFSYDVKMKEKGDIPEGYSVSREKKERFSLILESASTNQTSMYLCASSSTGAPDTDTQYFGPGTRLTVL.

Concerning this clone itself: At one boundary the junction diverges from the germline segment, which might be a read error. This chain uses TRBV7-9 with TRBJ1-2; tentatively, D is TRBD1 (6 bases). The CDR3 loop spans 12 amino acids. Germline assignment: CDR1 SEHNR and CDR2 FQNEAQ (reference sequence). CDR3 residues: CASSLWVGHRFF. Here the CDR3 DNA reads TGTGCCAGCAGCTTATGGGTGGGACACCGTTTCTTC. The full variable domain, completed using reference TRBV7-9 and TRBJ1-2, is DTGVSQNPRHKITKRGQNVTFRCDPISEHNRLYWYRQTLGQGPEFLTYFQNEAQLEKSRLLSDRFSAERPKGSFSTLEIQRTEQGDSAMYLCASSLWVGHRFFGSGTRLTVV.

The chain carries TRBV19 and TRBJ2-6, with 8 bases fitting TRBD1. The CDR3 contains 18 residues. Losses at the gene ends were 4 bases for V and 0 bases for J; bases not matched to a gene: 8. CDR1 and CDR2 from the germline V gene are LNHDA and SQIVND (reference sequence). CDR3: CASSRFTGGTSGANVLTF. CDR3 nucleotide sequence: TGTGCCAGTAGTAGATTCACAGGGGGAACCTCTGGGGCCAACGTCCTGACTTTC.

The chain employs TRBV14 and TRBJ2-7, with TRBD1 matching over 9 bases. Germline CDR1 is SGHDN and CDR2 is FVKESK. The J segment lost 2 bases and the V segment lost 1 base, leaving 0 bases of the junction unmatched. This CDR3 region has 14 residues. This CDR3 is CASSQGTGAYEQYF. The CDR3 nucleotides are TGTGCCAGCAGCCAAGGGACAGGGGCCTACGAGCAGTACTTC.

The chain recombines TRBV11-3 with TRBJ2-1, with 8 nucleotides matching TRBD2. The ends lost 6 bases at V and 7 bases at J; junction bases unmatched: 11. The germline gives CDR1 SGHNT, CDR2 YENEEA. The CDR3 covers 15 residues. CDR3 nucleotides: TGTGCCAGCAGTCGCTCGGGGGGGAGGGTAAATGAGCAGTTCTTC. Its translation is CASSRSGGRVNEQFF.

The chain carries TRBV7-8 and TRBJ2-2, with D possibly TRBD1 on 6 matching bases. Germline-derived CDR1 and CDR2 are SGHVS and FQNEAQ. CDR3 length equals 14 residues. Trimming shortened V by 4 bases and J by 3 bases, and 9 bases separated the two germline ends. This CDR3 reads CASSSYRDTGELFF. CDR3 DNA sequence: TGTGCCAGCAGCTCCTACAGGGACACCGGGGAGCTGTTTTTT.

The CDR3 loop is CASSILGASTDTQYF. The DNA for the CDR3 is TGTGCCAGTAGTATTCTAGGGGCAAGCACAGATACGCAGTATTTT. The V and J genes are TRBV19 and TRBJ2-3; maybe TRBD1 (5 bases). CDR1 is LNHDA and CDR2 is SQIVND in the germline V gene (reference sequence). The CDR3 covers 15 residues. The V end was cut by 3 bases, the J end by 0 bases, with 10 bases between.

The chain couples TRBV7-9 to TRBJ1-5; D ambiguous. Trimming took 3 bases from V and 5 from J, leaving 11 bases between them. Germline V CDR1 and CDR2: SEHNR, FQNEAQ (reference sequence). The CDR3 loop spans 14 amino acids. The CDR3 DNA reads TGTGCCAGCAGCTTTCCCGGGTGGGATCAGCCCCAGCATTTT. Protein sequence: CASSFPGWDQPQHF.

The genes are TRBV5-5 and TRBJ2-7; 11 nucleotides line up with TRBD2. This CDR3 comprises 15 residues. J lost 0 bases, V lost 5 bases, and 4 bases had no gene match. The germline V gene encodes CDR1 SGHKS and CDR2 YYEKEE (reference sequence). CDR3 DNA: TGTGCCAGCAGACCTACTAGCGGGAGCTCCTACGAGCAGTACTTC. This sequence encodes CASRPTSGSSYEQYF. Looking up the rest from reference TRBV5-5 and TRBJ2-7 gives the full variable domain: DAGVTQSPTHLIKTRGQQVTLRCSPISGHKSVSWYQQVLGQGPQFIFQYYEKEERGRGNFPDRFSARQFPNYSSELNVNALLLGDSALYLCASRPTSGSSYEQYFGPGTRLTVT.

This clone turned up a few times. This rearrangement joins TRBV6-6 to TRBJ2-1; 9 bases map to TRBD2. The germline V gene encodes CDR1 MNHNY and CDR2 SVGAGI (reference sequence). The V gene end was trimmed by 9 bases and the J gene end by 7 bases; junction bases not matched to a gene: 13. The CDR3 loop spans 15 amino acids. DNA for the CDR3: TGTGCCAGTATTAGCTTAGCGGGAGCTGGAAATGAGCAGTTCTTC. Its translation: CASISLAGAGNEQFF.

This clone was seen just once. The chain employs TRBV29-1 and TRBJ2-5; 7 bases match TRBD2. This CDR3 contains 16 residues. Per the germline V gene, CDR1 is SQVTM and CDR2 is ANQGSEA. J gave up 1 base and V 4 bases, and 12 bases lay outside the gene matches. The CDR3 loop reads CSVVGGGSASQETQYF. The CDR3 DNA is TGCAGCGTTGTGGGGGGAGGGTCGGCCTCCCAAGAGACCCAGTACTTC.

The chain combines TRBV9 with TRBJ2-2, with TRBD2 matching 8 bases. V shed 1 base and J 3 bases; nucleotides not matched to a gene: 5. The CDR3 covers 16 residues. CDR1 and CDR2 (germline): SGDLS, YYNGEE. As DNA, the CDR3 is TGTGCCAGCAGCGTATCCCCTAGCGGGTACACCGGGGAGCTGTTTTTT. Translating it yields CASSVSPSGYTGELFF.

V is TRBV21-1 and J is TRBJ2-5; whether TRBD2, the table's D call, matches the DNA was not checked. TRBV21-1 corresponds to a pseudogene. CDR3 length: 13 residues. The CDR3 nucleotides are TGTGCCAGCAGCAACGGTGATCAAGAGACCCAGTACTTC. This sequence encodes CASSNGDQETQYF.

The V gene is TRBV19, the J gene TRBJ1-1; 9 nucleotides align to TRBD1. Germline CDR1 reads LNHDA; CDR2 reads SQIVND (reference sequence). The CDR3 extends over 15 amino acids. Losses at the gene ends were 10 bases for V and 3 bases for J; bases not matched to a gene: 12. In DNA form, the CDR3 reads TGTGCCACCTTTCCTAGGACAGGGGCGGACACTGAAGCTTTCTTT. It yields the protein CATFPRTGADTEAFF.

This clone was counted a few times. V gene TRBV4-3 combines with J gene TRBJ1-1, with D uncertain. CDR3 length: 14 residues. Trimming stripped 4 bases from V and 4 bases from J, with 13 bases between. CDR1 and CDR2 (germline): LGHNA, YSLEER. The CDR3 reads CASSLEGGGTEAFF. For the CDR3, the DNA is TGCGCCAGCAGCCTGGAGGGTGGTGGCACTGAAGCTTTCTTT.

The chain joins TRBV7-2 to TRBJ1-1; D unresolved. Trimming took 4 bases from V and 7 from J, leaving 13 bases between them. Germline-derived CDR1 and CDR2 are SGHTA and FQGNSA. This CDR3 has 13 residues. This chain's CDR3 is CASSSRSEGEAFF. Here the CDR3 DNA reads TGTGCCAGCAGCTCTCGCTCTGAGGGTGAAGCTTTCTTT.

This sequence joins TRBV18 and TRBJ2-2, with TRBD2 matching 13 bases. Looked up from germline, CDR1 is KGHSH and CDR2 is LQKENI. The CDR3 sequence is 19 residues long. V lost 5 bases to trimming and J lost 4 bases; unmatched junction nucleotides: 13. The CDR3, as DNA: TGTGCCAGCTCAGGAGACCCCGTTGGGACTAGCGGGATCACCGGGGAGCTGTTTTTT. It specifies CASSGDPVGTSGITGELFF.